This T cell receptor beta chain was observed in a study of Ad26.COV2.S vaccination and SARS-CoV-2 variants. The CDR3 sequence is 15 residues long. From germline, CDR1 is MDHEN and CDR2 SYDVKM. V was clipped by 8 bases and J by 2 bases; unmatched bases: 4. This clone has only one observation. The repertoire was sequenced with immunoSEQ multiplex PCR; TCRdb's copy has only in-frame clones and lacks some. Of 350,000 to 500,000 clones in the sample, 90% were seen once. Treatment defined: roughly 18 received Ad26.COV2.S at low or high dose, single or two shots; five or six received placebo; per-sample allocation not given. Following the first vaccine or placebo injection, samples were taken on day 63.

The chain uses TRBV28 and TRBJ2-3, with 13 bases identical to TRBD2. The sequencing used peripheral blood, collected in a trial of Ad26.COV2.S vaccine versus placebo. The source is a person aged 18 to 65 who received the Ad26.COV2.S COVID-19 vaccine or a placebo. The CDR3 nucleotides are TGTGCCAGCGGACTAGCGGGGGAGGCCACAGATACGCAGTATTTT. This gives the protein CASGLAGEATDTQYF.